This entry lists 21 T cell receptor beta chains sequenced from one sample in a study of cytomegalovirus exposure and HLA in healthy donors. This PCR relied on a set of 60 Vbeta primers and 13 Jbeta primers. Measured with immunoSEQ multiplex PCR; TCRdb has only the in-frame clones, and not every one. The sample contains fewer than 150,000 clones, 65% to 85% of which appear only once. Material: PBMCs. These receptors were obtained from a woman between 18 and 30 years old in good health and CMV-seronegative.

The gene calls are TRBV6-6 and TRBJ1-5; D unclear. V lost 8 bases, J lost 0 bases, and 17 bases lay in between. CDR1 is MNHNY and CDR2 is SVGAGI in the germline V gene (reference sequence). The CDR3 runs to 16 residues. The chain's CDR3 is CASSHSPGYSNQPQHF. The DNA of the CDR3 is TGTGCCAGCTCCCACAGCCCAGGTTATAGCAATCAGCCCCAGCATTTT.

V and J are TRBV5-1 and TRBJ1-1; a weak D match, TRBD1 (5 bases). The V and J ends lost 4 bases and 4 bases respectively, with 14 bases between them. From germline, CDR1 is SGHRS and CDR2 YFSETQ. The CDR3 consists of 14 residues. The CDR3 reads CASSDDRVITEAFF. The CDR3 nucleotides read TGCGCCAGCAGCGATGACAGAGTTATCACTGAAGCTTTCTTT. The variable domain in full, with the rest retrieved from reference TRBV5-1 and TRBJ1-1, is KAGVTQTPRYLIKTRGQQVTLSCSPISGHRSVSWYQQTPGQGLQFLFEYFSETQRNKGNFPGRFSGRQFSNSRSEMNVSTLELGDSALYLCASSDDRVITEAFFGQGTRLTVV.

The chain employs TRBV5-1 and TRBJ2-2; D may be TRBD1 (6 bases). Trimming removed 5 bases from V and 4 bases from J, with 15 bases in between. Germline CDR1 and CDR2: SGHRS and YFSETQ. The CDR3 sequence is 15 residues long. This CDR3 reads CASRITGPGTGELFF. As DNA, the CDR3 is TGCGCCAGCAGGATAACAGGGCCGGGCACCGGGGAGCTGTTTTTT.

This chain's CDR3 is CASQTGEGEKLFF. The CDR3 DNA follows: TGCGCCTCGCAGACGGGGGAGGGTGAAAAACTGTTTTTT. The gene calls are TRBV10-2 and TRBJ1-4; tentatively, D is TRBD1 (5 bases). The CDR3 extends over 13 amino acids. The V end lost 11 bases, the J end lost 7 bases, and 17 bases lay between the germline ends. Germline V gene data show CDR1 as WSHSY and CDR2 as SAAADI.

This chain joins TRBV5-6 and TRBJ1-1; D is uncertain. CDR1 and CDR2 (germline): SGHDT, YYEEEE. This CDR3 has 13 amino acids. Trimming took off 6 bases at V and 0 bases at J, with 9 bases between the two ends. CDR3: CASKKSMNTEAFF. The CDR3 DNA sequence: TGTGCCAGCAAAAAGAGCATGAACACTGAAGCTTTCTTT. Full variable domain (remainder filled in from reference TRBV5-6 and TRBJ1-1): DAGVTQSPTHLIKTRGQQVTLRCSPKSGHDTVSWYQQALGQGPQFIFQYYEEEERQRGNFPDRFSGHQFPNYSSELNVNALLLGDSALYLCASKKSMNTEAFFGQGTRLTVV.

This clone has ten or more counts. The rearrangement links TRBV30 to TRBJ2-3, with no clear D. V dropped 0 bases and J dropped 5 bases, with 3 bases sitting between them. The CDR3 spans 11 residues. Looked up from germline, CDR1 is GTSNPN and CDR2 is SVGIG (reference sequence). Written as DNA, the CDR3 is TGTGCCTGGAGTGTACAAGATACGCAGTATTTT. As protein: CAWSVQDTQYF.

This sequence joins TRBV19 and TRBJ1-2, with D possibly TRBD1 on 5 matching bases. V dropped 6 bases and J dropped 3 bases, with 14 bases sitting between them. The CDR3 extends over 14 amino acids. Looked up from germline, CDR1 is LNHDA and CDR2 is SQIVND (reference sequence). The CDR3 spells CASRTPGPHYGYTF. Written as DNA, the CDR3 is TGTGCCAGTAGAACTCCAGGGCCCCACTATGGCTACACCTTC.

The V and J genes are TRBV28 and TRBJ2-6; no definite D call. The CDR3 loop spans 15 amino acids. Trimming pared 5 bases from V and 2 bases from J, leaving 10 bases between. Germline lookup yields CDR1 MDHEN and CDR2 SYDVKM. The CDR3 protein is CASSLRITGANVLTF. For the CDR3, the DNA is TGTGCCAGCAGTCTCAGGATTACTGGGGCCAACGTCCTGACTTTC.

Here the CDR3 reads CASRGWGGNYGYTF. The CDR3, as DNA: TGTGCTAGTCGTGGCTGGGGCGGAAACTATGGCTACACCTTC. The rearrangement links TRBV25-1 to TRBJ1-2, with D tentatively TRBD1 (5 bases). This CDR3 is built from 14 residues. Looked up from germline, CDR1 is MGHDK and CDR2 is SYGVNS.

The CDR3 loop is CASSPTGWTGNTIYF. The CDR3 DNA follows: TGTGCCAGTAGCCCGACAGGGTGGACTGGAAACACCATATATTTT. The chain joins TRBV19 to TRBJ1-3, with TRBD1 identical over 7 bases. In germline, CDR1 is LNHDA, CDR2 SQIVND (reference sequence). J gave up 2 bases and V 6 bases, and 7 bases lay outside the gene matches. The CDR3 totals 15 residues.

The chain is built from TRBV6-1 and TRBJ2-1, with 9 bases that match TRBD1. CDR3 length: 12 amino acids. Per germline, CDR1 MNHNS and CDR2 SASEGT. J lost 7 bases, V lost 11 bases, and 6 bases had no gene match. CDR3: CAVQGAGNEQFF. The CDR3 DNA reads as TGTGCCGTACAGGGGGCGGGGAATGAGCAGTTCTTC.

For the CDR3, the DNA is TGTGCCTGGATCCGCAGGGGTGGAAACACCATATATTTT. This codes for CAWIRRGGNTIYF. The chain combines TRBV30 with TRBJ1-3; D is perhaps TRBD1 (6 bases). CDR3 length: 13 amino acids. Trimming pared 4 bases from V and 3 bases from J, leaving 10 bases between. Germline-derived CDR1 and CDR2 are GTSNPN and SVGIG (reference sequence).

The chain uses TRBV2 and TRBJ2-7, with a possible D match to TRBD2 (5 bases). CDR1 is SNHLY, CDR2 FYNNEI, per germline. Trimming took 6 bases from V and 2 from J, leaving 14 bases between them. The CDR3 is made up of 14 amino acids. The DNA of the CDR3 is TGTGCCAGCAGGGGGTGGACTGTCCCCTACGAGCAGTACTTC. This encodes CASRGWTVPYEQYF. Using reference TRBV2 and TRBJ2-7 for the parts outside the CDR3, the full variable domain is EPEVTQTPSHQVTQMGQEVILRCVPISNHLYFYWYRQILGQKVEFLVSFYNNEISEKSEIFDDQFSVERPDGSNFTLKIRSTKLEDSAMYFCASRGWTVPYEQYFGPGTRLTVT.

The chain recombines TRBV28 with TRBJ2-5, with 9 nucleotides matching TRBD1. Looked up from germline, CDR1 is MDHEN and CDR2 is SYDVKM. With V trimmed by 5 bases and J by 0 bases, 7 bases remained unmatched. This CDR3 contains 16 residues. CDR3 sequence: CASSPDRGRYQETQYF. The CDR3 DNA is TGTGCCAGCAGTCCGGACAGGGGTCGGTACCAAGAGACCCAGTACTTC. Combining the CDR3 with reference TRBV28 and TRBJ2-5 gives the whole variable domain DVKVTQSSRYLVKRTGEKVFLECVQDMDHENMFWYRQDPGLGLRLIYFSYDVKMKEKGDIPEGYSVSREKKERFSLILESASTNQTSMYLCASSPDRGRYQETQYFGPGTRLLVL.

The chain is built from TRBV6-6 and TRBJ1-2; TRBD1 matches 8 bases. Germline CDR1 reads MNHNY; CDR2 reads SVGAGI (reference sequence). V gave up 2 bases and J gave up 6 bases; unmatched junction bases: 8. The CDR3 runs to 15 residues. The CDR3, as DNA: TGTGCCAGCAGTTACGTGGACAGGGAGGGTGATGGCTACACCTTC. Amino acids: CASSYVDREGDGYTF.

V is TRBV30 and J is TRBJ1-5; no firm D call. V was cut by 0 bases and J by 5 bases, with 20 bases left in between. The CDR3 totals 17 residues. Germline V gene lookup returns CDR1 GTSNPN and CDR2 SVGIG (reference sequence). Here the CDR3 reads CAWSVSKTPTNHQPQHF. CDR3 bases: TGTGCCTGGAGTGTTTCGAAGACTCCCACAAATCATCAGCCCCAGCATTTT.

The chain couples TRBV11-3 to TRBJ2-1; possible D gene TRBD2, 6 bases. V was shortened by 3 bases and J by 5 bases, with 14 bases between the two germline ends. In germline, CDR1 is SGHNT, CDR2 YENEEA. This CDR3 is 15 amino acids long. CDR3 sequence: CASSFSGLFNNEQFF. CDR3 DNA: TGTGCCAGCAGCTTCTCGGGACTTTTTAACAATGAGCAGTTCTTC.

The rearrangement joins TRBV7-2 to TRBJ2-3, with TRBD2 identical over 12 bases. Germline CDR1 SGHTA, CDR2 FQGNSA. V gave up 3 bases and J gave up 7 bases; unmatched junction bases: 11. The CDR3 runs 17 residues. Written as DNA, the CDR3 is TGTGCCAGCAGCTTGCAACCGGGACTAGCGGGTGGAAATACGCAGTATTTT. Translated, it gives CASSLQPGLAGGNTQYF.

This chain links TRBV6-1 with TRBJ1-4, with a possible D match to TRBD1 (6 bases). The CDR3 consists of 12 residues. Trimming pared 7 bases from V and 8 bases from J, leaving 11 bases between. Germline loops: CDR1 MNHNS, CDR2 SASEGT. DNA for the CDR3: TGTGCCAGCAAGGGGGAAAGCGAAAAACTGTTTTTT. Amino acids: CASKGESEKLFF.

The chain recombines TRBV7-9 with TRBJ2-3, with a weak D call TRBD1 (5 bases). The CDR3 runs to 12 residues. Germline CDR1 and CDR2: SEHNR and FQNEAQ (reference sequence). V was cut by 3 bases and J by 11 bases, with 12 bases left in between. The DNA for the CDR3 is TGTGCCAGCAGCTTCCCGACAGACCAGCAGTATTTT. Amino acid sequence: CASSFPTDQQYF.

The V call is TRBV28, the J call TRBJ2-7, with D possibly matching TRBD1 (7 bases). V lost 4 bases and J 5 bases, leaving 9 bases between the germline ends. There are 12 residues in the CDR3. Germline CDR1 is MDHEN and CDR2 is SYDVKM. CDR3 sequence (DNA): TGTGCCAGCAGTTCAGGGGGGAACGAGCAGTACGTC. The encoded protein is CASSSGGNEQYV.